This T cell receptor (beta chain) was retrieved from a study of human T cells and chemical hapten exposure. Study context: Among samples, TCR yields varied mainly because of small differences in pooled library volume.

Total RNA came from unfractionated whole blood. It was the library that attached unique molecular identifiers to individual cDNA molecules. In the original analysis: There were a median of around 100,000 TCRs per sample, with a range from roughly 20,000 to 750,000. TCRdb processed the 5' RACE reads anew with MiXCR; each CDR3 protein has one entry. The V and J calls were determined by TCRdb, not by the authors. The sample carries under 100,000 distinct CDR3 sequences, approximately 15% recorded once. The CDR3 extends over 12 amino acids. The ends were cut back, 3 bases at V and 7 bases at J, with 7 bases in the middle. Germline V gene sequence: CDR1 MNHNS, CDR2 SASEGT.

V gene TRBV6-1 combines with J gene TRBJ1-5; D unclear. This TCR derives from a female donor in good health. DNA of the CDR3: TGTGCCAGCAGTGACTTGGACCAGCCCCAGCATTTT. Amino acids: CASSDLDQPQHF.